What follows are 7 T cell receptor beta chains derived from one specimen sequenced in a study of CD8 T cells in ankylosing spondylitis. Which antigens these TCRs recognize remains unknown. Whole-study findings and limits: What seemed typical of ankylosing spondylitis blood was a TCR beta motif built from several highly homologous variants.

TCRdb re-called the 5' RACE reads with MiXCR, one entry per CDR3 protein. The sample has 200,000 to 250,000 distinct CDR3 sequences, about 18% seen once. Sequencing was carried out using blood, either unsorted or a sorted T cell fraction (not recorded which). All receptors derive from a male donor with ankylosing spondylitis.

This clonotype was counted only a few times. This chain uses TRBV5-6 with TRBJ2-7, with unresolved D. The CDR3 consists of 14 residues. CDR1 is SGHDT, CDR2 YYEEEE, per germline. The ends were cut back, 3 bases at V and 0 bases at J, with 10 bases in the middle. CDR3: CASSSGMDSYEQYF. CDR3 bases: TGTGCCAGCAGCTCGGGCATGGACTCCTACGAGCAGTACTTC.

The CDR3 protein is CASSLMTQGETNEAFF. CDR3 bases: TGTGCCAGCAGCTTGATGACTCAGGGAGAAACTAATGAAGCTTTCTTT. J is TRBJ1-1 and V is TRBV5-6; a weak D match, TRBD1 (5 bases). V dropped 1 base and J dropped 7 bases, with 20 bases sitting between them. Germline V gene lookup returns CDR1 SGHDT and CDR2 YYEEEE. This CDR3 is 16 amino acids long.

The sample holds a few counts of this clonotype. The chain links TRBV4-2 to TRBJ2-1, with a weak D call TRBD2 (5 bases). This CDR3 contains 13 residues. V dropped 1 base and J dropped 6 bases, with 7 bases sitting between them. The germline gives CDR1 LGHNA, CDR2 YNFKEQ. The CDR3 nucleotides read TGTGCCAGCAGCCAAGCTGAGGGCAATGAGCAGTTCTTC. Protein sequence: CASSQAEGNEQFF.

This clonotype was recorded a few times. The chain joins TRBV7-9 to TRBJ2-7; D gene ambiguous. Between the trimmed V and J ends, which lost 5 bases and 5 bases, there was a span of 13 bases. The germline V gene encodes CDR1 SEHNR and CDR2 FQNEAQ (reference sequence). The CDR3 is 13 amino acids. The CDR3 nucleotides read TGTGCCAGCAGCCTGGCCGCTCTGAACGAGCAGTACTTC. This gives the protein CASSLAALNEQYF.

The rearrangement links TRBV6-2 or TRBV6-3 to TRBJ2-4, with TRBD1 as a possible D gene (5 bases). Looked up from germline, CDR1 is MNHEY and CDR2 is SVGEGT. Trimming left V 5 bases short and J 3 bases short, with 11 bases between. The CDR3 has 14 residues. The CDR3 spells CASSNRLDKNIQYF. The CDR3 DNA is TGTGCCAGCAGTAACAGGTTGGACAAAAACATTCAGTACTTC.

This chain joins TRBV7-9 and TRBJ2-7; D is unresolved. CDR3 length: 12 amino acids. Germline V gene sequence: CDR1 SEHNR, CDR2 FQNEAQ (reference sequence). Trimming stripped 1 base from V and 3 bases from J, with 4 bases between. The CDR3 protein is CASSLVVYEQYF. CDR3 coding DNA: TGTGCCAGCAGCTTAGTAGTCTACGAGCAGTACTTC. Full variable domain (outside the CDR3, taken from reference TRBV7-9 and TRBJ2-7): DTGVSQNPRHKITKRGQNVTFRCDPISEHNRLYWYRQTLGQGPEFLTYFQNEAQLEKSRLLSDRFSAERPKGSFSTLEIQRTEQGDSAMYLCASSLVVYEQYFGPGTRLTVT.

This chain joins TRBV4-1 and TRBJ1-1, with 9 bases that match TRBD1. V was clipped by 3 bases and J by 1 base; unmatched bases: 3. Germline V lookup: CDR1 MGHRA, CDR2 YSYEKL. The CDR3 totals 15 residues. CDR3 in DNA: TGCGCCAGCAGCCACCCGGGACAGGGGAACACTGAAGCTTTCTTT. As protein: CASSHPGQGNTEAFF.